This is a list of T cell receptor beta chains from one sample in a study of CD8+CD57+ T cells in acquired aplastic anemia. A single record per CDR3 protein comes from TCRdb applying MiXCR to the reads. There are over 200,000 distinct CDR3 sequences in the sample; about 59% occur only once, and over 25% lies in the top ten. The sequenced material came from sorted CD4+, CD8+, or CD8+CD57+ T cells (not recorded which) from PBMCs. All receptors come from a human donor in good health. Both conserved end residues are part of each CDR3. D genes are given only for firm matches. Expanded clones get a size class; other rows say once, few or many, or leave the size out.

D gene	V gene	clone size	J gene	CDR3 DNA	CDR3 protein
TRBD2	TRBV7-9	.	TRBJ2-3	TGTGCCAGCAGCTTAAGGGCTAGCGGGAGCACAGATACGCAGTATTTT	CASSLRASGSTDTQYF
TRBD1	TRBV12-3/TRBV12-4	many	TRBJ2-7	TGTGCCAGCAGTGTTGGGACAGGGTGGGCCTACGAGCAGTACTTC	CASSVGTGWAYEQYF
.	TRBV7-3	few	TRBJ2-3	TGTGCCAGCAGCTTATCTAACAGGGACGATACGCAGTATTTT	CASSLSNRDDTQYF
.	TRBV7-9	many	TRBJ2-7	TGTGCCAGCAGCTTAGTTGGAGTGTACTACGAGCAGTACTTC	CASSLVGVYYEQYF
.	TRBV7-2	once	TRBJ1-5	TGTGCCAGCAGCCGCCTGGGGGCAGCAAATCAGCCCCAGCATTTT	CASSRLGAANQPQHF
.	TRBV7-3	.	TRBJ2-1	TGTGCCAGCAGCTTAACAGGGGCGGGGTACAATGAGCAGTTCTTC	CASSLTGAGYNEQFF
TRBD1	TRBV24-1	.	TRBJ1-5	TGCAGTGCTAGCGGACAGGGGACCCAGCATTTT	CSASGQGTQHF
.	TRBV7-3	.	TRBJ1-1	TGTGCCAGCAGCTTAATAACGGGGGATGAAGCTTTCTTT	CASSLITGDEAFF
TRBD1	TRBV29-1	few	TRBJ1-2	TGCAGCGTTGGACAGGGTAATGGCTACACCTTC	CSVGQGNGYTF
.	TRBV5-1	few	TRBJ1-6	TGCGCCAGCAGCTTGCTCGATCCTTCACCCCTCCACTTT	CASSLLDPSPLHF
.	TRBV11-2	.	TRBJ1-1	TGTGCCAGCAGCCAGGCGGGACGGGCGATTACTGAAGCTTTCTTT	CASSQAGRAITEAFF
TRBD1	TRBV25-1	.	TRBJ1-4	TGTGCCAGCAGTCACAGACAGGGGGCTAGTGAAAAACTGTTTTTT	CASSHRQGASEKLFF
.	TRBV16	once	TRBJ2-2	TGTGCCAGCAGCGGAAGACAGGACACCGGGGAGCTGTTTTTT	CASSGRQDTGELFF
TRBD2	TRBV7-3	.	TRBJ2-1	TGTGCCAGCAGCCCGTCGACTAGCGGGTATCTGAATGAGCAGTTCTTC	CASSPSTSGYLNEQFF
.	TRBV7-9	.	TRBJ2-5	TGTGCCAGCCTTAAACCGGGAAAGGAGACCCAGTACTTC	CASLKPGKETQYF
TRBD1	TRBV2	.	TRBJ1-5	TGTGCCAGCAGTGCCGGGACAGTTAGCAATCAGCCCCAGCATTTT	CASSAGTVSNQPQHF
.	TRBV15	.	TRBJ2-1	TGTGCCACCAGCAGAGATGGGCTCTCCTACAATGAGCAGTTCTTC	CATSRDGLSYNEQFF
.	TRBV19	once	TRBJ1-6	TGTGCCAGTATAGGAGATAAGAATTCACCCCTCCACTTT	CASIGDKNSPLHF
.	TRBV7-8	.	TRBJ2-7	TGTGCCAGCAGCCCAGAGGGAGGCTCCTACGAGCAGTACTTC	CASSPEGGSYEQYF
.	TRBV10-1	once	TRBJ2-1	TGCGCCAGCAGTAAAACAGGTACCGGTGAGCAGTTCTTC	CASSKTGTGEQFF
.	TRBV7-8	.	TRBJ1-1	TGTGCCAGCAGCTTAGCGGGGGCCGGCATGAACACTGAAGCTTTCTTT	CASSLAGAGMNTEAFF
.	TRBV20-1	.	TRBJ2-3	TGCAGTGCTAGAGATCCGGGCGGTACGCAGTATTTT	CSARDPGGTQYF
.	TRBV7-2	.	TRBJ2-7	TGTGCCAGCGCTCCTCCCCCACCGAACGCCTACGAGCAGTACTTC	CASAPPPPNAYEQYF
.	TRBV2	many	TRBJ1-6	TGTGCCAGCAGTGAAGGGGGCAGGGGCCTTAATTCACCCCTCCACTTT	CASSEGGRGLNSPLHF
.	TRBV11-2	many	TRBJ1-3	TGTGCCAGCAGCTCAGAAATGGTCTCTGGAAACACCATATATTTT	CASSSEMVSGNTIYF
.	TRBV9	many	TRBJ2-7	TGTGCCAGCAGCGTAGGGTCGGAGGTCTACGAGCAGTACTTC	CASSVGSEVYEQYF
.	TRBV20-1	.	TRBJ2-1	TGCAGTGCTAGATTGGCACGGATCAATGAGCAGTTCTTC	CSARLARINEQFF
.	TRBV7-7	few	TRBJ2-5	TGTGCCAGCAGCTCGGGGGCGGCCCAAGAGACCCAGTACTTC	CASSSGAAQETQYF
.	TRBV24-1	.	TRBJ2-3	TGTGCCACCAGTGATTTGTGGACAGATACGCAGTATTTT	CATSDLWTDTQYF
TRBD1	TRBV29-1	.	TRBJ2-5	TGCAGCGTTCAGACAGGGGAACAAGAGACCCAGTACTTC	CSVQTGEQETQYF
.	TRBV15	.	TRBJ2-7	TGTGCCACCAGCAGAGATTCGAGGGTTGACGAGCAGTACTTC	CATSRDSRVDEQYF
TRBD2	TRBV7-9	.	TRBJ2-3	TGTGCCAGCAGCTTAGGGCTAGCGGACAATGAGCAGTATTTT	CASSLGLADNEQYF
TRBD1	TRBV5-5	.	TRBJ1-1	TGTGCCAGCACCAAAAACAGGGGGGAGAGCACTGAAGCTTTCTTT	CASTKNRGESTEAFF
.	TRBV11-3	many	TRBJ1-1	TGTGCCAGCAGTCTGACAGGCATGAACACTGAAGCTTTCTTT	CASSLTGMNTEAFF
TRBD2	TRBV10-3	many	TRBJ2-1	TGTGCCATCCTAGCGGGAGTGCGGAATGAGCAGTTCTTC	CAILAGVRNEQFF
.	TRBV7-9	once	TRBJ1-6	TGTGCCAGCAGCTTAGAGAATAATTCACCCCTCCACTTT	CASSLENNSPLHF
.	TRBV24-1	.	TRBJ2-3	TGTGCCACCAGCGAGAGGGGGTCTAGCACAGATACGCAGTATTTT	CATSERGSSTDTQYF
.	TRBV7-8	many	TRBJ1-2	TGTGCCAGCAGCTTAATGAGTTATGGCTACACCTTC	CASSLMSYGYTF